This T cell receptor (beta chain) was identified during a study of pediatric ulcerative colitis. The blood sample was taken during the colonoscopy visit. The V and J ends lost 7 bases and 0 bases respectively, with 9 bases between them. The CDR3 is made up of 13 amino acids. The germline CDR1 and CDR2 sequences are LNHDA and SQIVND (reference sequence). The repertoire was sequenced with immunoSEQ multiplex PCR; TCRdb's copy has only in-frame clones and lacks some. Among tens of thousands of clones listed, about 90% were seen once. This clonotype was sampled from a boy aged 5-17 years who was a control in a study of pediatric ulcerative colitis. The chain carries TRBV19 and TRBJ1-1, with a possible D match to TRBD1 (5 bases). The sample comprised blood. CDR3 residues: CASNGGVNTEAFF. The CDR3 DNA reads as TGTGCCAGTAACGGGGGGGTGAACACTGAAGCTTTCTTT.